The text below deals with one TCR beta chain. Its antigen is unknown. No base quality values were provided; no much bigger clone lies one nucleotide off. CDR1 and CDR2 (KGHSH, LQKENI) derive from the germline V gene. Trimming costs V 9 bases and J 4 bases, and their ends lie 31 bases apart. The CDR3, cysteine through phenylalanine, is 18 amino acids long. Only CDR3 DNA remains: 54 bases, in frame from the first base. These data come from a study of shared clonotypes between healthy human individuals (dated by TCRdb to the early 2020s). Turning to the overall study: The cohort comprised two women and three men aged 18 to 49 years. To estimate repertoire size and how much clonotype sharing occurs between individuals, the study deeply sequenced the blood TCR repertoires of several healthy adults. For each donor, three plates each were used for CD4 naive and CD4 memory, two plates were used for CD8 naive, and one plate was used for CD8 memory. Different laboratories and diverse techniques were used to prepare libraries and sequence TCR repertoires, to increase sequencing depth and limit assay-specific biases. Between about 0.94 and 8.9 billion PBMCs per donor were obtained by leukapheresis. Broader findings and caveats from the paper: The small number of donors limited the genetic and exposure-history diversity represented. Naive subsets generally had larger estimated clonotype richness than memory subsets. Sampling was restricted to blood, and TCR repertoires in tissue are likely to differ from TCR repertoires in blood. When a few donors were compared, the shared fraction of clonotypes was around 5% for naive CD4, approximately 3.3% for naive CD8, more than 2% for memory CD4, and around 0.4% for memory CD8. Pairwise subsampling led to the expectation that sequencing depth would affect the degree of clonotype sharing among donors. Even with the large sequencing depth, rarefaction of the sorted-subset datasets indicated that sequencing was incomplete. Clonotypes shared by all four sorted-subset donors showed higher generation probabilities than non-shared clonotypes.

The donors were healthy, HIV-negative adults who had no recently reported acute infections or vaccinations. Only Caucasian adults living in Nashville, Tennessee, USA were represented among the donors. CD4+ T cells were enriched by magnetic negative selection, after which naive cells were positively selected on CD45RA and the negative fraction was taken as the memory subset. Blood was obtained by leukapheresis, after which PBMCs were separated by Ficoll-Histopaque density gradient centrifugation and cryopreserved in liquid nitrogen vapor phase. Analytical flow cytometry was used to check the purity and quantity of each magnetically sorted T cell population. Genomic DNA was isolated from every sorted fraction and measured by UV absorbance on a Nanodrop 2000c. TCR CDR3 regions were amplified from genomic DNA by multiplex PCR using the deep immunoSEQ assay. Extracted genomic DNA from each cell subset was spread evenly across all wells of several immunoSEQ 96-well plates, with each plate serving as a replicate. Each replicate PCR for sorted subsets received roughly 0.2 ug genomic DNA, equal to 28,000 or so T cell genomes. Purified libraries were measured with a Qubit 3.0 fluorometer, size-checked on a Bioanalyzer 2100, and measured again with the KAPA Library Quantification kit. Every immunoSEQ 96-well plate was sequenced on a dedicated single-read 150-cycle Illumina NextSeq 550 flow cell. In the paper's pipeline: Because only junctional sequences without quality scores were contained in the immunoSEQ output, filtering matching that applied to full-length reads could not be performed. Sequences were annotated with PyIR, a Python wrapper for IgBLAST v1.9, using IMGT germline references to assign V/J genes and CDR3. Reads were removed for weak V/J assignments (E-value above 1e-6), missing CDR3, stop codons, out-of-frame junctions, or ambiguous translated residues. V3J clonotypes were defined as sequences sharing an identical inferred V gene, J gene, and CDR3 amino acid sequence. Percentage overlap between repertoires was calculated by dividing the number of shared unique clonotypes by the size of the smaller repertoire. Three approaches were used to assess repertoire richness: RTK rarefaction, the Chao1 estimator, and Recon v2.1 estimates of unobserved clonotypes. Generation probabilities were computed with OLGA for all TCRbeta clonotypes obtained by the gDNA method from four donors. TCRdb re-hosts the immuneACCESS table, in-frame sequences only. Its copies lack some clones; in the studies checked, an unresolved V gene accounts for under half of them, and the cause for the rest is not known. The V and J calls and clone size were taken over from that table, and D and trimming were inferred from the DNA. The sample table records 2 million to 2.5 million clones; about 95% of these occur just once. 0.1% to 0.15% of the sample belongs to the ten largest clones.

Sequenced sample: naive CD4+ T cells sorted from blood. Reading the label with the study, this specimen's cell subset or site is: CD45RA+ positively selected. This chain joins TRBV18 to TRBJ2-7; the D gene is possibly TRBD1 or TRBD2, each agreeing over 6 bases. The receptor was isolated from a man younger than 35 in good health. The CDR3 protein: CASSLLWPGAETGYEQYF. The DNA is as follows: TGTGCCAGTTCGCTCTTGTGGCCGGGGGCCGAAACGGGTTACGAGCAGTACTTC.